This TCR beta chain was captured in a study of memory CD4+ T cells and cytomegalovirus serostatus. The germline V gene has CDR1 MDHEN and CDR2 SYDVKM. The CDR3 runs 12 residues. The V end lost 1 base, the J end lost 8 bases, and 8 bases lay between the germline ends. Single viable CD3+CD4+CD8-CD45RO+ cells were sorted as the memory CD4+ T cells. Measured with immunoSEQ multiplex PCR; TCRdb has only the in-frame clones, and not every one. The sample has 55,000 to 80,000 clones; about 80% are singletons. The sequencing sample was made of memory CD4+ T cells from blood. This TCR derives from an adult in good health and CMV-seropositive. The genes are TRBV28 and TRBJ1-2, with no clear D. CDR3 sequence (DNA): TGTGCCAGCAGTTTATTTGAAGAGGGCTACACCTTC. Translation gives CASSLFEEGYTF.